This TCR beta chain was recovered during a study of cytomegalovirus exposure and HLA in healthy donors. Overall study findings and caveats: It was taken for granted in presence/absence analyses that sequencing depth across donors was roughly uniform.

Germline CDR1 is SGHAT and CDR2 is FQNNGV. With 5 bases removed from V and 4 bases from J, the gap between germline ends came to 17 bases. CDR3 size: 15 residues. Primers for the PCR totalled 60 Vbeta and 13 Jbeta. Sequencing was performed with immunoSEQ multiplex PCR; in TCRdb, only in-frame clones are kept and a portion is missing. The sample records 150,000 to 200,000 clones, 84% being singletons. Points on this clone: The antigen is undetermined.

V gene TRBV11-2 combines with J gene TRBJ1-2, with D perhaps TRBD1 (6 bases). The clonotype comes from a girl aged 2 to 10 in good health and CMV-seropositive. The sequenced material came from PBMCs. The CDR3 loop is CASSPTPGDAYGYTF. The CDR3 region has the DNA TGTGCCAGCAGCCCCACGCCAGGGGACGCCTATGGCTACACCTTC.